This TCR beta chain was captured by sequencing in a study of cytomegalovirus exposure and HLA in healthy donors. Study-level points and caveats: Across donors, most TCRs were seen rarely, yet some public ones were widespread.

With respect to this clone: Its antigen remains unknown.

A multiplex PCR was run with 60 Vbeta primers and 13 Jbeta primers. Sequencing was performed with immunoSEQ multiplex PCR; in TCRdb, only in-frame clones are kept and a portion is missing. Here the sample spans tens of thousands of clones, over 70% being singletons. Germline lookup yields CDR1 LNHDA and CDR2 SQIVND (reference sequence). V dropped 5 bases and J dropped 0 bases, with 10 bases sitting between them. This CDR3 comprises 14 residues. Source material: PBMCs. The receptor's source is a girl aged 2-15 years in good health and CMV-seropositive. The chain has TRBV19 and TRBJ1-1; D remains ambiguous. CDR3 sequence (DNA): TGTGCCAGTAGTGTCGCAGATTTGAACACTGAAGCTTTCTTT. It translates to CASSVADLNTEAFF.